This record looks at one T cell receptor (beta chain) sequence and its context. Its target is not known. These data originate in a study of T cell responses to AZD1222 COVID-19 vaccine. The repertoire was sequenced with immunoSEQ multiplex PCR; TCRdb's copy has only in-frame clones and lacks some. The sample lists roughly 110,000 clones; roughly 90% were seen once. Notes on the study in general: Of the AZD1222 recipients, only five to seven were seropositive at baseline.

The sequence was obtained from an adult in good health. This specimen was peripheral blood, taken on day 0 of AZD1222 vaccination.

As DNA, the CDR3 is TGTGCCAGCAGTCGACAGGGGGCATATGGCTACACCTTC. Its translation is CASSRQGAYGYTF. The chain couples TRBV6-6 to TRBJ1-2, with 10 bases matching TRBD1. Germline loops: CDR1 MNHNY, CDR2 SVGAGI (reference sequence). The CDR3 covers 13 residues. With 5 bases clipped from V and 5 bases from J, the junction kept 2 bases outside the gene matches.